This T cell receptor (beta chain) appears in the sequencing data of a study of blood T cells in healthy people across ages (dated by TCRdb to the mid-2010s). About the study as a whole: Template switching captured roughly one uniquely barcoded TCR beta cDNA molecule per two T cells in model experiments. Four age groups were formed from the donors: young (average approximately 15 years), middle-aged (approximately 40), aged (roughly 58) and long-lived (around 80). Using deep sequencing normalized with unique cDNA molecular identifiers, the study measured how TCR beta repertoire diversity changes with age. To avoid experimental bias, donors of different ages were distributed randomly across sequencing lanes. Two additional independent replicas of 1 million unique cDNA reads from the same blood draw were analyzed for two donors (one aged 18 to 29 and one aged 80 or older). Overall results and qualifications from the work: Compared with the aged group, the long-lived group had more naive CD4+ T cells, fewer expanded clones and increased TCR diversity, suggesting age selection. Bulk unsorted PBMC profiling prevented conclusive comparison of naive and antigen-experienced compartments. Estimates of total diversity based on one million sequenced T cells were regarded as lower bounds and as underestimates. The percentage of naive T cells measured by flow cytometry correlated strongly with observed TCR beta diversity. Because the CMV infection status of the donors was unknown, age-related changes in expanded clonotypes may potentially have been confounded. Observed TCR beta diversity per million T cells fell roughly linearly with age, and a significant reduction was already apparent by age roughly 40.

Library prep was done by 5' RACE. Sequencing took place on an Illumina HiSeq 2500. The second PCR ran for roughly 7 to 12 cycles and used a J-beta primer mix along with a sample-barcoded 5' primer. A unique molecular identifier was introduced onto each TCR beta cDNA molecule by a template-switch 5' adaptor carrying 12 random nucleotides. At least 2.5 million CDR3-containing paired-end reads were obtained from each sample. The Mint cDNA synthesis kit, primed by a TRBC-specific oligonucleotide, was used to synthesize first-strand cDNA from all RNA. Following uracil-DNA glycosylase treatment, all cDNA underwent a first 18-cycle PCR with the universal primers M1SS and BC2_uni_R. Per the authors' processing: Each sample was normalized by randomly selecting 1 million high-quality reads, each carrying a distinct molecular identifier. Reads sharing molecular identifiers were discarded rather than binned into consensus sequences. MiTCR, with a Q25 quality threshold and the strictest error-elimination algorithm, was used for CDR3 identification, clonotype clustering and error correction. A nonparametric unseen species model with Euler transformation was used to estimate lower-bound total TCR beta diversity. TCRdb passed the public sequencing reads through fastp at Q25 and MiXCR, retaining productive beta sequences. Every CDR3 protein is listed once, alongside the most common genes and DNA of its rows. TCRdb's processing, not the authors' own work, is the source of the V and J calls. The sample contains some 1.6 million distinct CDR3 sequences, around 36% of them found a single time. The ten largest clonotypes hold 11% of the sample.

As for this clonotype: Its antigen is still unknown. The record has no base qualities; no much larger clone is one base away.

The 39 donors, aged about 6 to 90 years, were systemically healthy Caucasian individuals from Russia. Each donor gave ten milliliters of peripheral blood, collected into EDTA-treated Vacutainer tubes. Ficoll-Paque density-gradient centrifugation was used to isolate PBMCs, with at least 6 million per sample. Total RNA was extracted from PBMCs with Trizol reagent, with at least 6 micrograms obtained per sample. For every donor, flow cytometry on a PBMC aliquot measured the percentage of naive CD45RAhigh/CD27high T cells. Trimming removed 4 bases from V and 4 bases from J, leaving 12 bases between the germline ends. Sequences SGHTS (CDR1) and YDEGEE (CDR2) are obtained from the germline V gene. CDR3 length: 14 amino acids, cysteine to phenylalanine. The CDR3 DNA has 42 bases and is translated from base 1.

The V gene is TRBV5-8 and the J gene is TRBJ2-1; a weak D assignment points to TRBD1 (6 bases agree). Source material: blood. This sequence was found in a woman in her twenties or thirties in good health. DNA sequence: TGTGCCAGCAGCGCTGGGGACATTTACAATGAGCAGTTCTTC. It is translated as CASSAGDIYNEQFF.